This T cell receptor beta chain was captured in a study of OX40 agonist ivuxolimab in advanced cancers. Broader study findings: The specificity for antigen of the expanded peripheral T cells was not determined. On average, a greater number of expanded clones characterised CD8+ T cells relative to CD4+. Both CD4+ and CD8+ T cell populations in blood had undergone clonal expansion by week 6 at 0.1 to 3.0 mg/kg.

On this clone: Antigen specificity is unknown.

Some clones are missing from TCRdb's copy, which holds only in-frame ones; the method was immunoSEQ multiplex PCR. Altogether almost 65,000 clones are present, 65% to 90% being singletons, with the ten largest covering approximately 0.75%. V shed 4 bases and J shed 8 bases, with 10 bases lying between them. Germline V gene data show CDR1 as SGHNT and CDR2 as YYREEE (reference sequence). This CDR3 comprises 13 residues. Sequenced material: CD4+ or CD8+ T cells sorted from blood, taken in a trial of the OX40 agonist ivuxolimab. The rearrangement uses TRBV5-4 and TRBJ1-6; no reliable D call. The receptor's source is an adult with an advanced solid tumor such as melanoma, head and neck, liver or kidney cancer. In DNA, the CDR3 is TGTGCCAGCAGCCTTTACAGCGATTCACCCCTCCACTTT. Amino acid sequence: CASSLYSDSPLHF.